This TCR beta chain was retrieved from a study of T cell changes during pregnancy in multiple sclerosis. CDR3 length equals 16 residues. The germline V gene has CDR1 LNHDA and CDR2 SQIVND (reference sequence). V trimming: 1 base; J trimming: 3 bases; junction bases outside the gene matches: 8. TCRdb keeps only in-frame clones here, not all; method: immunoSEQ multiplex PCR. The profile shows 70,000 to 75,000 clones, approximately 92% of them singletons. This TCR was sampled from a female donor with multiple sclerosis, enrolled in a pregnancy study. The sample consisted of peripheral blood, taken in the second trimester of pregnancy. V is TRBV19 and J is TRBJ2-7, with 8 nucleotides matching TRBD2. The CDR3 sequence is CASSIGAGGISYEQYF. Written as DNA, the CDR3 is TGTGCCAGTAGTATAGGTGCGGGAGGCATCAGCTACGAGCAGTACTTC.